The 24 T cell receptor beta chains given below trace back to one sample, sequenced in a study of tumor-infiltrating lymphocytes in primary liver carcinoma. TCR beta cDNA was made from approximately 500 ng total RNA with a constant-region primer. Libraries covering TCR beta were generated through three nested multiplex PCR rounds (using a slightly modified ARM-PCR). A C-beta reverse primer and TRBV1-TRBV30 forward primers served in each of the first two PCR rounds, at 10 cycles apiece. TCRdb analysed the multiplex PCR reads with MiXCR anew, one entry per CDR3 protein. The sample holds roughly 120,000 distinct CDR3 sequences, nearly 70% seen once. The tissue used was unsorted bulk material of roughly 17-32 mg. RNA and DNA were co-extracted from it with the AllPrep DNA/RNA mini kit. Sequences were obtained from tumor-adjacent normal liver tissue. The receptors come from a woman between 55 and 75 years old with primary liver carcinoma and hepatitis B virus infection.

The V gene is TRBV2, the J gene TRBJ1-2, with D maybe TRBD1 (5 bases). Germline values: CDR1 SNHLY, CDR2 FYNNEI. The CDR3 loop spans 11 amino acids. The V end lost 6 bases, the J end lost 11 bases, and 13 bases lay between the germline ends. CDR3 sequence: CASRTVEPYTF. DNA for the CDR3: TGTGCCAGCAGGACAGTCGAGCCGTACACCTTC.

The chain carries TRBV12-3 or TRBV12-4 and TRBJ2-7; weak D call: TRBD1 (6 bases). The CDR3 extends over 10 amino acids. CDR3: CRIRGGEQYF. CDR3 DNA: TGTCGGATCAGAGGGGGCGAGCAGTACTTC.

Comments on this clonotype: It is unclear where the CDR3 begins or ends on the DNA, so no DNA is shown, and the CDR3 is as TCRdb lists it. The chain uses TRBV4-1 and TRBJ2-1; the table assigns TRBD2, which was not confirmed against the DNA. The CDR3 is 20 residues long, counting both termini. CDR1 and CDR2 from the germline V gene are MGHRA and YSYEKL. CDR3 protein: CARQPNTHNEQFFGPNEQFF.

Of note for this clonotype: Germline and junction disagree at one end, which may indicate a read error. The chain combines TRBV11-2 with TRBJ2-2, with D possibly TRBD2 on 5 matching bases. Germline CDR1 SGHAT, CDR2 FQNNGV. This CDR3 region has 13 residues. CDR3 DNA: TGTGACAGCAGCTTAGATAGGACTGGGGAGCTGTCCTTT. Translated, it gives CDSSLDRTGELSF.

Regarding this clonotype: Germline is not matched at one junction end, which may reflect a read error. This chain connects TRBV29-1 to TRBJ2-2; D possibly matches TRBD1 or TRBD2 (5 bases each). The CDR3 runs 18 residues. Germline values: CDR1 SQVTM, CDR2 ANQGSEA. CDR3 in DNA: TGCAGCGTTGAAGTTTTGTCCGGGGACCTGCTGAACTCCGGGGAGCTGTTTTTT. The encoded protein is CSVEVLSGDLLNSGELFF.

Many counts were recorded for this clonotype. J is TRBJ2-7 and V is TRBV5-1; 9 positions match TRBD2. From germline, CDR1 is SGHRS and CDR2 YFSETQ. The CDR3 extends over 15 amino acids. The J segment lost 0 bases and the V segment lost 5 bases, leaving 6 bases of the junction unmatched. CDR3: CASRSLAGVSYEQYF. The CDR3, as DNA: TGCGCCAGCAGGTCCTTAGCGGGAGTCTCCTACGAGCAGTACTTC.

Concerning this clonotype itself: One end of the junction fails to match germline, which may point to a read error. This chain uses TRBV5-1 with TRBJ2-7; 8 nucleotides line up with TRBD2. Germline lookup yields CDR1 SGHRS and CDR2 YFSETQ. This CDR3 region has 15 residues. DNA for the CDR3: TGCGCCAGCAGTTTGGAGAGCGGGAGCTCGTACGTGCAGTACTTC. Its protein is CASSLESGSSYVQYF.

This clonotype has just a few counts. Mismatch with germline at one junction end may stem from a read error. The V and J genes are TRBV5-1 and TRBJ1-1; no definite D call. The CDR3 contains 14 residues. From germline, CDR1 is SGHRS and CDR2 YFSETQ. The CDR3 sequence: CASGLAVGWTEASF. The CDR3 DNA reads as TGCGCCAGCGGCTTGGCTGTAGGGTGGACTGAAGCTTCCTTT.

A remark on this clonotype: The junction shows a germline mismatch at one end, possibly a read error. The CDR3 coding sequence is TGTGCCAGCAGCAGCGGGAGGCGCAATGAGCAGCTCTTC. Translation: CASSSGRRNEQLF. V gene TRBV11-2 combines with J gene TRBJ2-1; 9 bases fit TRBD2. From germline, CDR1 is SGHAT and CDR2 FQNNGV. CDR3 length equals 13 residues.

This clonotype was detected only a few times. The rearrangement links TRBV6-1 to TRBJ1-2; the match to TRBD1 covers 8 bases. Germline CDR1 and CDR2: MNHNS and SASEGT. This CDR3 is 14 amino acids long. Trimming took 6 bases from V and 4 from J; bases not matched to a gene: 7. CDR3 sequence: CASSRGRGPYGYTF. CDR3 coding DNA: TGTGCCAGCAGCCGGGGCAGGGGGCCCTATGGCTACACCTTC.

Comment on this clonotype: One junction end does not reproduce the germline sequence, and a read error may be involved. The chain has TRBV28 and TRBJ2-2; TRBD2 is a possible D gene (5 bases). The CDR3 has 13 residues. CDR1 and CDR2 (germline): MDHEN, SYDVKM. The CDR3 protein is CTSTLTGSGELFF. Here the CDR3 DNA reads TGTACCAGCACCCTAACGGGGTCCGGGGAGCTTTTTTTT.

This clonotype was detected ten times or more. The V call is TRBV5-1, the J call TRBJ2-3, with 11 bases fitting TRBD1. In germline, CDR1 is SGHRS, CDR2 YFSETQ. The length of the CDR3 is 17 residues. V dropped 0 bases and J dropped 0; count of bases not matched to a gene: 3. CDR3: CASSLGTGGLSTDTQYF. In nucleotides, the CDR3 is TGCGCCAGCAGCTTGGGGACAGGGGGCCTGAGCACAGATACGCAGTATTTT. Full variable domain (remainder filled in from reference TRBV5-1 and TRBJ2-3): KAGVTQTPRYLIKTRGQQVTLSCSPISGHRSVSWYQQTPGQGLQFLFEYFSETQRNKGNFPGRFSGRQFSNSRSEMNVSTLELGDSALYLCASSLGTGGLSTDTQYFGPGTRLTVL.

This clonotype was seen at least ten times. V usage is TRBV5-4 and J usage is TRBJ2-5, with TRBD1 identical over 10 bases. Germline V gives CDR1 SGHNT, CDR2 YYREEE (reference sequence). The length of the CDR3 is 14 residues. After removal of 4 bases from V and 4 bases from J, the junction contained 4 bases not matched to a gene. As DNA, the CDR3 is TGTGCCAGCAGCACGGGACAGGGGATAGAGACCCAGTACTTC. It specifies CASSTGQGIETQYF. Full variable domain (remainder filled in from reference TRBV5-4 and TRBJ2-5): ETGVTQSPTHLIKTRGQQVTLRCSSQSGHNTVSWYQQALGQGPQFIFQYYREEENGRGNFPPRFSGLQFPNYSSELNVNALELDDSALYLCASSTGQGIETQYFGPGTRLLVL.

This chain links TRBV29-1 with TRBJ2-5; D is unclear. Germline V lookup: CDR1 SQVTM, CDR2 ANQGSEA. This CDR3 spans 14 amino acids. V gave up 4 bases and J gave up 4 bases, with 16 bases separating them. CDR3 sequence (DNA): TGCAGCGTTGGGGGTGTAGAGGCCCCAGAGACCCAGTACTTC. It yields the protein CSVGGVEAPETQYF. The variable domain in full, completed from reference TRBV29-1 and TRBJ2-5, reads SAVISQKPSRDICQRGTSLTIQCQVDSQVTMMFWYRQQPGQSLTLIATANQGSEATYESGFVIDKFPISRPNLTFSTLTVSNMSPEDSSIYLCSVGGVEAPETQYFGPGTRLLVL.

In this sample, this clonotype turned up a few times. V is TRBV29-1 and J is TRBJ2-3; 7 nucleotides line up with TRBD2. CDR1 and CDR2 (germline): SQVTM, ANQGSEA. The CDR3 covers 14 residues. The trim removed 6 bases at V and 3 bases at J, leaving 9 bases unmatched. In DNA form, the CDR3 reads TGCAGCGTGCGGAGACCGGGGGGTACAGATACGCAGTATTTT. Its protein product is CSVRRPGGTDTQYF.

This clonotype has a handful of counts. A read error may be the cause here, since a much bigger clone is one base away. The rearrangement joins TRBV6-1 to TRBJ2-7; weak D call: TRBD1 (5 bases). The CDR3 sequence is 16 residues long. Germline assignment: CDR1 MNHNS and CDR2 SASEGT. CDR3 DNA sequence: TGTGCCAACAGTGAAGAAGAGGCTAGGGGCTCCTACGAGCAGTACTTC. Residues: CANSEEEARGSYEQYF.

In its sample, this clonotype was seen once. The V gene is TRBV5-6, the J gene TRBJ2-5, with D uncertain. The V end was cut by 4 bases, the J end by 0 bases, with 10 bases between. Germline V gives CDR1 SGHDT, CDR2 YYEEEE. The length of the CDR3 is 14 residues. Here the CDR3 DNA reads TGTGCCAGCAGCCCCATGACGGACCAAGAGACCCAGTACTTC. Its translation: CASSPMTDQETQYF.

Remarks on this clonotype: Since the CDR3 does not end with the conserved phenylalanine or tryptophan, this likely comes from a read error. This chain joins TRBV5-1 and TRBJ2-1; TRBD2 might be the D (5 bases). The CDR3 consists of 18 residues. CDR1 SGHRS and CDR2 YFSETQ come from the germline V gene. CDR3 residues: CTSSLMAGLTVSYNEQFS. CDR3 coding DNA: TGCACCAGCAGCTTGATGGCGGGTCTCACGGTCTCCTACAATGAGCAGTTCTCC.

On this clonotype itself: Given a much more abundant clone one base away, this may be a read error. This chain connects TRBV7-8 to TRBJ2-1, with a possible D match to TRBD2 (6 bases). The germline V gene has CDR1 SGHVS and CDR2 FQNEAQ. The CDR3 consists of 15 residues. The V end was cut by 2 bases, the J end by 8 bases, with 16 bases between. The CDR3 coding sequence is TGTGCCAGCAGCTTAAGGAGGGTTGCCCTCTATGAGCAGTTCTTC. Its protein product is CASSLRRVALYEQFF. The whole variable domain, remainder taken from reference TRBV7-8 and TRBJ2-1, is GAGVSQSPRYKVAKRGQDVALRCDPISGHVSLFWYQQALGQGPEFLTYFQNEAQLDKSGLPSDRFFAERPEGSVSTLKIQRTQQEDSAVYLCASSLRRVALYEQFFGPGTRLTVL.

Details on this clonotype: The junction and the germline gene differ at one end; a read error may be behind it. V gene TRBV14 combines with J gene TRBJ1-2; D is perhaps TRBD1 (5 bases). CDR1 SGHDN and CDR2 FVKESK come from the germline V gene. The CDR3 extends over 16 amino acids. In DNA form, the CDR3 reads TGTACCAGCAGCCAAGAGTTCGGGGGATGGAGTGTTGGCTACACCTTC. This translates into CTSSQEFGGWSVGYTF.

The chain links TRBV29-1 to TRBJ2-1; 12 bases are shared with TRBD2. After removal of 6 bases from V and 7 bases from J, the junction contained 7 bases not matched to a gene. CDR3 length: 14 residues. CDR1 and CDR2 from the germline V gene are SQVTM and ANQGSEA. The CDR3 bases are TGCAGCGTCGTCAAGACTAGCGGGAGAAATGAGCAGTTCTTC. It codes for CSVVKTSGRNEQFF.

For the CDR3, the DNA is TGCGCCAGCAGCCTTGGGACTAGCGGGAGCTCCAGGGAGCTGTTTTTT. This gives the protein CASSLGTSGSSRELFF. This chain uses TRBV4-1 with TRBJ2-2, with 14 bases lining up with TRBD2. V trimming: 4 bases; J trimming: 9 bases; junction bases outside the gene matches: 7. Germline lookup yields CDR1 MGHRA and CDR2 YSYEKL. CDR3 length: 16 amino acids.

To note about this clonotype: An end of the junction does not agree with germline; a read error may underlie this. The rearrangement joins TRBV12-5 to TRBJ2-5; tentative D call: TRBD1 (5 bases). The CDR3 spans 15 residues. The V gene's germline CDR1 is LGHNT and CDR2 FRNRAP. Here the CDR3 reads CASGTSDGPGETQYF. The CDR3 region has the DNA TGTGCGAGTGGTACCTCGGACGGCCCAGGGGAGACCCAGTACTTC.

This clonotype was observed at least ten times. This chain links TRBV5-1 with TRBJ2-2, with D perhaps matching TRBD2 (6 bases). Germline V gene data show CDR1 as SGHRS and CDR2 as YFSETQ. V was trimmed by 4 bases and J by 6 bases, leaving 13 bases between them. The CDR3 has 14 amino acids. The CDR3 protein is CASSLELAAGELFF. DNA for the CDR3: TGCGCCAGCAGCCTAGAACTAGCTGCCGGGGAGCTGTTTTTT.